The source of this T cell receptor (beta chain) is a study of cytomegalovirus exposure and HLA in healthy donors. About the research overall: According to later analysis, the same platform produced the roughly 130 validation and several hundred first-cohort repertoires. Study results and caveats: Cytomegalovirus status was reportedly diagnosed by the classifier with high sensitivity and specificity. The TCR clusters that emerged in the first cohort tended, a later analysis found, to co-occur in the 120 or so validation repertoires. Among TCR sequences, most were rare, though some public TCRs appeared in many donors.

TCRdb's table, derived via immunoSEQ multiplex PCR, lists solely in-frame clones and lacks some. The profile shows about 98,000 clones, more than 75% of them singletons. At least ten counts were recorded for this clone. The antigen remains undetermined. Trimming left V 0 bases short and J 0 bases short, with 5 bases between. The CDR3 contains 14 residues. Germline CDR1 LGHNA, CDR2 YSLEER. The sequence was obtained from a man aged 18 to 30 in good health and CMV-seropositive. This rearrangement joins TRBV4-3 to TRBJ1-1; D is unclear. The sample taken for sequencing was PBMCs. The CDR3 is CASSQDLVNTEAFF. The CDR3 bases are TGCGCCAGCAGCCAAGATTTAGTGAACACTGAAGCTTTCTTT.